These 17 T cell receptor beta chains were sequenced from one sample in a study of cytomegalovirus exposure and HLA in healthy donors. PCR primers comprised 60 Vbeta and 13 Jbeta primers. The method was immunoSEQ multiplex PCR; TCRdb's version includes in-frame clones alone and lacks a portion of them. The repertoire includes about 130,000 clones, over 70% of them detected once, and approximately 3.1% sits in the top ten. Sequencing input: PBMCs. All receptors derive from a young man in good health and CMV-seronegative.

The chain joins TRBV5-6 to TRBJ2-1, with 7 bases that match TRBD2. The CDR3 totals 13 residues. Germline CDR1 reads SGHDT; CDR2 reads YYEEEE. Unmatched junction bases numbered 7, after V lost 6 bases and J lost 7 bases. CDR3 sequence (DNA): TGTGCCAGCACGCTAGCGGAGGTGAATGAGCAGTTCTTC. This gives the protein CASTLAEVNEQFF.

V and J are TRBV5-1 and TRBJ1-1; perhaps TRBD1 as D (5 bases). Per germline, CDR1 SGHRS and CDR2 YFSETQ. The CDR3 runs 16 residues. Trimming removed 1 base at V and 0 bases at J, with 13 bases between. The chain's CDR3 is CASSLNTGLMNTEAFF. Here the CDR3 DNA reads TGCGCCAGCAGCTTGAATACGGGACTCATGAACACTGAAGCTTTCTTT.

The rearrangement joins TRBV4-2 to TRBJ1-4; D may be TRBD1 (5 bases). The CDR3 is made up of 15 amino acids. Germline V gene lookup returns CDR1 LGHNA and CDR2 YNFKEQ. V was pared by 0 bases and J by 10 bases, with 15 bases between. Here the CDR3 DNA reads TGTGCCAGCAGCCAAGATCGTGGAGGGGATGGAAAACTGTTTTTT. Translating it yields CASSQDRGGDGKLFF.

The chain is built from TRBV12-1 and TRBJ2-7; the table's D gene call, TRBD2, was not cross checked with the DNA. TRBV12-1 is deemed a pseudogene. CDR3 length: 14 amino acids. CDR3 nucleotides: TGTGCCAGCAGCTTTGGAGGGAACTCCTACGAGCAGTACTTC. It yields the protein CASSFGGNSYEQYF.

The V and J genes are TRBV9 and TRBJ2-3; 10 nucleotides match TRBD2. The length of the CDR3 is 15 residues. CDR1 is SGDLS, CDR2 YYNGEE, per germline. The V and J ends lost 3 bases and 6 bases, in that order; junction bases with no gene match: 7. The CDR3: CASSALAGGGDTQYF. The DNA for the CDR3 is TGTGCCAGCAGCGCCTTAGCGGGAGGAGGCGATACGCAGTATTTT.

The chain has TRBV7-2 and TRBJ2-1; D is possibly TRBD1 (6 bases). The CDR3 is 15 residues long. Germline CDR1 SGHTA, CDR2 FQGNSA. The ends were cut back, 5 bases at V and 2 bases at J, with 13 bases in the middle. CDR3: CASSPRGNAYNEQFF. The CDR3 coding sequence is TGTGCCAGCAGCCCAAGGGGGAACGCCTACAATGAGCAGTTCTTC.

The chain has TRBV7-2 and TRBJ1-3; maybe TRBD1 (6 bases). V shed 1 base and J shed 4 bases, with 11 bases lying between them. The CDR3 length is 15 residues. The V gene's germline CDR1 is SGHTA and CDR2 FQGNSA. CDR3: CASSLGPGTGNTIYF. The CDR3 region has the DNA TGTGCCAGCAGCTTAGGTCCCGGGACAGGAAACACCATATATTTT.

CDR3 in DNA: TGTGCCAGCAGCTTAACGGCGACAGGGAACTATGGCTACACCTTC. This encodes CASSLTATGNYGYTF. The V call is TRBV7-3, the J call TRBJ1-2; TRBD1 matches at 7 bases. The CDR3 totals 15 residues. Germline values: CDR1 SGHTA, CDR2 FQGTGA. The junction had 3 bases not matched to a gene; V was cut back by 0 bases and J by 2 bases.

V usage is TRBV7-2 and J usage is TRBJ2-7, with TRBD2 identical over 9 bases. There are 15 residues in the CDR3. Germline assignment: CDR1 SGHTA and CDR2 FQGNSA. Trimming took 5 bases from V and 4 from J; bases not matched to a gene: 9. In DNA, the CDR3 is TGTGCCAGCAGCGGTAGCGGGGGTGGGGGGTACGAGCAGTACTTC. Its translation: CASSGSGGGGYEQYF.

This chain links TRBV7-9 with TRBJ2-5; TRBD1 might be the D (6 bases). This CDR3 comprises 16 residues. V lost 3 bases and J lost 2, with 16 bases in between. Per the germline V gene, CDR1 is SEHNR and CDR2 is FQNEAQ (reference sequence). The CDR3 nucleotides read TGTGCCAGCAGCTTCCCCCGACAGGTCTATCAAGAGACCCAGTACTTC. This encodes CASSFPRQVYQETQYF.

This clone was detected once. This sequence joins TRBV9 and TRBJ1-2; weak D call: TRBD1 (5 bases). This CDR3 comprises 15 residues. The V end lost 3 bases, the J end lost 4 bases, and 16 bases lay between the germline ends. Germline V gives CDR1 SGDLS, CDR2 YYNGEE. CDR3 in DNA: TGTGCCAGCAGCGCTCAGGGTAACGAGGTCTATGGCTACACCTTC. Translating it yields CASSAQGNEVYGYTF.

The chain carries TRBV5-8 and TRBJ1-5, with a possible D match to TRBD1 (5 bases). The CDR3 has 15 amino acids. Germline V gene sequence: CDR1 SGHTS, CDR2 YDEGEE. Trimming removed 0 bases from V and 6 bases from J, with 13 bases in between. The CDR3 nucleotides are TGTGCCAGCAGCTTGGAAAGGGGCTTTTTTCAGCCCCAGCATTTT. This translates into CASSLERGFFQPQHF.

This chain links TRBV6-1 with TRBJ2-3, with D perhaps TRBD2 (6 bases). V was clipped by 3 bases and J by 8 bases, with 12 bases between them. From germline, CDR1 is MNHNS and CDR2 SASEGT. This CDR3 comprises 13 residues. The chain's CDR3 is CASSERGGGTQYF. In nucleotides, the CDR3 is TGTGCCAGCAGTGAGAGGGGAGGAGGTACGCAGTATTTT.

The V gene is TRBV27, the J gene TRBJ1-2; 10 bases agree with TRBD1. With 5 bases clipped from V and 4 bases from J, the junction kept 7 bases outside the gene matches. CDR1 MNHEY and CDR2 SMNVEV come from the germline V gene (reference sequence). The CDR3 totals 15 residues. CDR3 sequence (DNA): TGTGCCAGCAGTCCCAGGACAGGGGGAGGCTATGGCTACACCTTC. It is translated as CASSPRTGGGYGYTF.

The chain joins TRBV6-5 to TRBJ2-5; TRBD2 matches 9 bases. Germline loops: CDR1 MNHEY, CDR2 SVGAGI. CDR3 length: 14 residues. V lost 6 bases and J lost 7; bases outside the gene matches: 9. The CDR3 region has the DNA TGTGCCAGCAGCCTCATAGCGGGGGTTTCGACCCAGTACTTC. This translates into CASSLIAGVSTQYF.

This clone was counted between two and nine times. The CDR3 loop reads CASSLWAVNTEAFF. CDR3 nucleotides: TGTGCCAGCAGCTTGTGGGCCGTGAACACTGAAGCTTTCTTT. The chain employs TRBV7-9 and TRBJ1-1; D is unresolved. In germline, CDR1 is SEHNR, CDR2 FQNEAQ (reference sequence). This CDR3 contains 14 residues. The V end was cut by 3 bases, the J end by 0 bases, with 8 bases between.

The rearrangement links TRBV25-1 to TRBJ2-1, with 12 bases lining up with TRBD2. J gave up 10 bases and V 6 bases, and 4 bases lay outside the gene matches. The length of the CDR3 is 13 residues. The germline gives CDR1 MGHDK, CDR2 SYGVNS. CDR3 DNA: TGTGCCAGCAGACTAGCGGGGGGACGGGAGCAGTTCTTC. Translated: CASRLAGGREQFF.